This T cell receptor beta chain was found in a study of T-cell reconstitution after alpha-beta-depleted transplantation in children. Preparation of the TCRbeta library involved a method that used unique molecular identifiers. TCRdb re-analysed the PCR reads in MiXCR, keeping a single row per CDR3 protein. Among about 470,000 distinct CDR3 sequences, 43% were seen once, and the ten largest hold around 29%. Sequencing used PBMCs, obtained before TCRalphabeta/CD19-depleted stem cell transplant. The TCR originated in a girl aged 2-9 years with aplastic anemia, due to receive a stem cell transplant.

The DNA for the CDR3 is TGTGCCAGCACCCAGGGCGGGGCCACTGAAGCTTTCTTT. Translation gives CASTQGGATEAFF. The J gene is TRBJ1-1, the V gene TRBV6-1; TRBD1 might be the D (5 bases). Germline CDR1 and CDR2: MNHNS and SASEGT. V was pared by 7 bases and J by 4 bases, with 13 bases between. The CDR3 length is 13 residues.